Below, one TCR beta chain is given with its context. What it binds is unknown. The data were taken from a study of metastatic and nonmetastatic thyroid tumors. Turning to the study itself: From malignant and benign thyroid patients, repertoires in blood and in tumor or nodule tissue were compared. Study findings and constraints: As reported, TCR beta diversity in blood and tumor was significantly higher in malignant thyroid tumors than in benign nodules.

In the source study's methods: The study's classifier, a distant-metastasis tool for papillary thyroid cancer, was built using CDR3 differences across clinicopathological groups. MiXCR re-clonotyped the PCR reads for TCRdb. TCRdb, rather than the study authors, made the V and J calls. The table includes 20,000 to 25,000 clones, around 16% detected once. Thyroid surgery was preceded by no treatment in any patient. Trimming pared 4 bases from V and 6 bases from J, leaving 7 bases between. The CDR3 loop spans 11 amino acids. This TCR was sampled from a female donor with papillary thyroid cancer or a benign thyroid nodule (not recorded which). Some clones in this sample may be carry-over from other donors' samples. The V and J genes are TRBV12-3 or TRBV12-4 and TRBJ2-7; D is perhaps TRBD2 (6 bases). Sequencing was performed on blood. The CDR3 protein is CASSYSGEQYF. CDR3 coding DNA: TGTGCCAGCAGTTATAGCGGCGAGCAGTACTTC.